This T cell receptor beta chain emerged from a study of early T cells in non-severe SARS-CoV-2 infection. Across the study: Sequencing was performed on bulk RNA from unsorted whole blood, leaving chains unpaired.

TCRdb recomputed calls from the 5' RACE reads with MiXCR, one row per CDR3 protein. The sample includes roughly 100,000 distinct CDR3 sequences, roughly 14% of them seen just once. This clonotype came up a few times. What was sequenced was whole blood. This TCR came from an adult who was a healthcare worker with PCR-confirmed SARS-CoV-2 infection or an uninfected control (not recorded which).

This chain's CDR3 is CSARQGPDTQYF. The DNA for the CDR3 is TGCAGCGCCAGACAGGGGCCTGATACGCAGTATTTT. The chain links TRBV29-1 to TRBJ2-3; 8 nucleotides align to TRBD1. V trimming: 7 bases; J trimming: 6 bases; junction bases outside the gene matches: 6. Looked up from germline, CDR1 is SQVTM and CDR2 is ANQGSEA. The CDR3 has 12 amino acids.